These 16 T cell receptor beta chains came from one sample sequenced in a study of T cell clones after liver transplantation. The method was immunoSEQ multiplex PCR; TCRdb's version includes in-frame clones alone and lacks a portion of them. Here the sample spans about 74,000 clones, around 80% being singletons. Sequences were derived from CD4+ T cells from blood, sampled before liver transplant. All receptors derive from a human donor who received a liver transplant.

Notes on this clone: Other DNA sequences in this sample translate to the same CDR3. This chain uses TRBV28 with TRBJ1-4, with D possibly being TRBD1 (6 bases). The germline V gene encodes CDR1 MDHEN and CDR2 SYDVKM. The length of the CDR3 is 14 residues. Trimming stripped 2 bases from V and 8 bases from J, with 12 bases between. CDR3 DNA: TGTGCCAGCAGTTTAGGCAGGGGAAGGGAAAAACTGTTTTTT. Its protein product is CASSLGRGREKLFF.

Here the CDR3 reads CASSSHGGQGLRGEQFF. In DNA, the CDR3 is TGTGCCAGCAGTTCCCACGGCGGACAGGGTTTACGGGGTGAGCAGTTCTTC. The chain recombines TRBV28 with TRBJ2-1; the match to TRBD1 covers 8 bases. This CDR3 has 17 residues. J lost 9 bases, V lost 4 bases, and 17 bases had no gene match. Germline values: CDR1 MDHEN, CDR2 SYDVKM.

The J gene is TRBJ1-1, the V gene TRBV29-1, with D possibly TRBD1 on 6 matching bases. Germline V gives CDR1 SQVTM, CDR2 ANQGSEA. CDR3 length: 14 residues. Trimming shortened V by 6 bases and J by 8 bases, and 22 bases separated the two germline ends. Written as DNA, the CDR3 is TGCAGCGTGGCCAGGGGCGGTGGTGCGGGAGAAGCTTTCTTT. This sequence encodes CSVARGGGAGEAFF.

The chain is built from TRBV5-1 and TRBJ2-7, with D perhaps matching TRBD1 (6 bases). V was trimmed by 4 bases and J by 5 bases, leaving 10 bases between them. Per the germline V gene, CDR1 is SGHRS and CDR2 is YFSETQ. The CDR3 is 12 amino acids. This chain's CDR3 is CASSAQGHEQYF. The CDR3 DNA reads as TGCGCCAGCAGCGCCCAGGGGCACGAGCAGTACTTC.

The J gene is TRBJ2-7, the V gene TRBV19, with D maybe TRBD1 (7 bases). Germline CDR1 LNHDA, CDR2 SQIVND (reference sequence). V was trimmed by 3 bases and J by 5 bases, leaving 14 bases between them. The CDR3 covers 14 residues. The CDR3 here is CASSISGRGDEQYF. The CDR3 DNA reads TGTGCCAGTAGTATTTCCGGCAGGGGGGACGAGCAGTACTTC.

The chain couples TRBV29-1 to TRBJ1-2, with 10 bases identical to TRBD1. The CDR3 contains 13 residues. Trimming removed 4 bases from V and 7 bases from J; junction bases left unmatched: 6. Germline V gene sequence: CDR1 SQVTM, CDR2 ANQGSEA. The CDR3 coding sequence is TGCAGCGTTGGTGTTGGACAGGGGGTTGGCTACACCTTC. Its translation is CSVGVGQGVGYTF.

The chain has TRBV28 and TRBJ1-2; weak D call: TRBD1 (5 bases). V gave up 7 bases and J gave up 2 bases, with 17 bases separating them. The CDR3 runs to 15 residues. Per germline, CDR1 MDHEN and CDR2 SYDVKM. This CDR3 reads CASTDMIDRNYGYTF. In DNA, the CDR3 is TGTGCCAGCACAGATATGATAGACAGAAACTATGGCTACACCTTC.

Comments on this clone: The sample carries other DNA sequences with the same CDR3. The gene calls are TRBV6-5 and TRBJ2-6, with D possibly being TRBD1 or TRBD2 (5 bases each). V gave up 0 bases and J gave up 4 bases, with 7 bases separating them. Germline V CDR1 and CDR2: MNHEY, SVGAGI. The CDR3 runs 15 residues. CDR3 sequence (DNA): TGTGCCAGCAGTTACTCGGGGGTCGGGGCCAACGTCCTGACTTTC. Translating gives CASSYSGVGANVLTF.

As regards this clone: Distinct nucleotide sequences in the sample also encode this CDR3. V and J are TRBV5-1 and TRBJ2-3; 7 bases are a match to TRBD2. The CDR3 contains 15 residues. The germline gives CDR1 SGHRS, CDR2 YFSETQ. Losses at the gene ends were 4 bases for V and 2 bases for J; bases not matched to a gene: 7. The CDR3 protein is CASSPSGTYTDTQYF. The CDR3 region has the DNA TGCGCCAGCAGCCCCAGCGGGACCTACACAGATACGCAGTATTTT. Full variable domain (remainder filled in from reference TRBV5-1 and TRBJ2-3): KAGVTQTPRYLIKTRGQQVTLSCSPISGHRSVSWYQQTPGQGLQFLFEYFSETQRNKGNFPGRFSGRQFSNSRSEMNVSTLELGDSALYLCASSPSGTYTDTQYFGPGTRLTVL.

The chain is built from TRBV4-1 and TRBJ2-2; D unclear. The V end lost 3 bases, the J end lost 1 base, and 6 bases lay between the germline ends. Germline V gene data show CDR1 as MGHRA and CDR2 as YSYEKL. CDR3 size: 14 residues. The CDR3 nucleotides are TGCGCCAGCAGCCATAACCAGAACACCGGGGAGCTGTTTTTT. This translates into CASSHNQNTGELFF.

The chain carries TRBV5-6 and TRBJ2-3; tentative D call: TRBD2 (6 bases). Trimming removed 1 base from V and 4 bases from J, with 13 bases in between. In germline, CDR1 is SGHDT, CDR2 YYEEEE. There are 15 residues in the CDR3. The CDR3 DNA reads TGTGCCAGCAGCTTGACGGGAGAACCACCAGATACGCAGTATTTT. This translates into CASSLTGEPPDTQYF.

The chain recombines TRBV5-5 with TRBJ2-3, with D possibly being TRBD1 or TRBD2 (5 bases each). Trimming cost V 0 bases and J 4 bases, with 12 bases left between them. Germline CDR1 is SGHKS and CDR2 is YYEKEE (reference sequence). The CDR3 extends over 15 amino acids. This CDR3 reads CASSLGGGKADTQYF. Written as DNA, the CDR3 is TGTGCCAGCAGCTTGGGTGGGGGTAAGGCAGATACGCAGTATTTT. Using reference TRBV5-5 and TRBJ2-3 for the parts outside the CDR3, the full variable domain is DAGVTQSPTHLIKTRGQQVTLRCSPISGHKSVSWYQQVLGQGPQFIFQYYEKEERGRGNFPDRFSARQFPNYSSELNVNALLLGDSALYLCASSLGGGKADTQYFGPGTRLTVL.

For the CDR3, the DNA is TGTGCCAGCAGTTTTATGGGGTCCAGGACCCAGTACTTC. This codes for CASSFMGSRTQYF. This chain connects TRBV28 to TRBJ2-5; unclear D gene. There are 13 residues in the CDR3. CDR1 and CDR2 from the germline V gene are MDHEN and SYDVKM. Trimming stripped 3 bases from V and 7 bases from J, with 12 bases between.

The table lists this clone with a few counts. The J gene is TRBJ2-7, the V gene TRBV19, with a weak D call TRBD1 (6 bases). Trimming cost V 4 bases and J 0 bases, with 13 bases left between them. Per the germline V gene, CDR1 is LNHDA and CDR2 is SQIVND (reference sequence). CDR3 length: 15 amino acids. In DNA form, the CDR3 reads TGTGCCAGTAGTAGGGCCAGGGGAAGCTCCTACGAGCAGTACTTC. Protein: CASSRARGSSYEQYF. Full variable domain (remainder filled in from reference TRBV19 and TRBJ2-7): DGGITQSPKYLFRKEGQNVTLSCEQNLNHDAMYWYRQDPGQGLRLIYYSQIVNDFQKGDIAEGYSVSREKKESFPLTVTSAQKNPTAFYLCASSRARGSSYEQYFGPGTRLTVT.

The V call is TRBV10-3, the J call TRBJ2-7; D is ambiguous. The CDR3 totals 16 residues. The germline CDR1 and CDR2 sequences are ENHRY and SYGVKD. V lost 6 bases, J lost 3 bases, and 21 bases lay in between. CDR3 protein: CAISDLGKTENYEQYF. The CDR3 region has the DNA TGTGCCATCAGCGACCTAGGGAAAACTGAAAACTACGAGCAGTACTTC.

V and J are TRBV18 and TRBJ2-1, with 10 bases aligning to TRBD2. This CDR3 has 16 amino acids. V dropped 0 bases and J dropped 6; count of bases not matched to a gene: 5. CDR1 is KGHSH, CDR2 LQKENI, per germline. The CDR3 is CASSPPTSGKGNEQFF. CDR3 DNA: TGTGCCAGCTCACCACCTACTAGCGGGAAGGGCAATGAGCAGTTCTTC.